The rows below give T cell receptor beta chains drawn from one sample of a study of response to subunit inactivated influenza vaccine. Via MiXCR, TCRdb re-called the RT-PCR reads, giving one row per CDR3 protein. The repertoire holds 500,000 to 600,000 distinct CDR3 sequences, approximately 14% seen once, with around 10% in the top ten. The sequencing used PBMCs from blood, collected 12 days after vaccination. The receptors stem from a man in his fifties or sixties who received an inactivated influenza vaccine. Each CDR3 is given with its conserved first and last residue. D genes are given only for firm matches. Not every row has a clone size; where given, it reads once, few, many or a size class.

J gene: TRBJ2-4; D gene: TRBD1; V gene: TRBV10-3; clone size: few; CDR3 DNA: TGTGCCATCAGTGACTCGGGACAGTCCATTCAGTACTTC; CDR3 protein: CAISDSGQSIQYF
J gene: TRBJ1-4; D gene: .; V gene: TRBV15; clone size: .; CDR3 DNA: TGTGCCACCAGCAGAGATCCGTTGGCTCCCGTAACTAATGAAAAACTGTTTTTT; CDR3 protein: CATSRDPLAPVTNEKLFF
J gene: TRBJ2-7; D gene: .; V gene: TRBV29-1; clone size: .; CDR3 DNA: TGCAGCGTTCGCCACAGGGCCCCCTACGAGCAGTACTTC; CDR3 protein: CSVRHRAPYEQYF
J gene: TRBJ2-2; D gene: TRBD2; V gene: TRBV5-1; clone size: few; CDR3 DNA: TGCGCCAGCAGCGATAGCGGGGGAAACACCGGGGAGCTGTTTTTT; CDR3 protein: CASSDSGGNTGELFF
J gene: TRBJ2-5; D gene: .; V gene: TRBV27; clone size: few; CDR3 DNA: TGTGCCAGCAGTTACGGGAGAGGAGAAGAGACCCAGTACTTC; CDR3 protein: CASSYGRGEETQYF
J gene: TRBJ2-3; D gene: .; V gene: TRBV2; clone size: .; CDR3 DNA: TGTGCCAGCTCTGAGGGAATTAGCACAGATACGCAGTATTTT; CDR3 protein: CASSEGISTDTQYF
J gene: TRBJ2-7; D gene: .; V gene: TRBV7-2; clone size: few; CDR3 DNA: TGTGCCAGCAGCTCACACAGGATTTCCTACGAGCAGTACTTC; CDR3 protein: CASSSHRISYEQYF
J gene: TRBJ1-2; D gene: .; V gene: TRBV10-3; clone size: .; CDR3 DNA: TGTGCCATCAACAGAGGGAGTCTCGACTATGGCTACACCTTC; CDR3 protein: CAINRGSLDYGYTF
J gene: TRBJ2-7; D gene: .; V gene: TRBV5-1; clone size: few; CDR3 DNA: TGCGCCAGCAGCTTGGCCGAAGCGGTATACGAGCAGTACTTC; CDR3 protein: CASSLAEAVYEQYF
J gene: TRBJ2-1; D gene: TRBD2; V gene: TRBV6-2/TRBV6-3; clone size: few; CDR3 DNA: TGTGCCAGCAATTTCGTAACCGGGACTAGTTTCATTGAGCAGTTCTTC; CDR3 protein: CASNFVTGTSFIEQFF